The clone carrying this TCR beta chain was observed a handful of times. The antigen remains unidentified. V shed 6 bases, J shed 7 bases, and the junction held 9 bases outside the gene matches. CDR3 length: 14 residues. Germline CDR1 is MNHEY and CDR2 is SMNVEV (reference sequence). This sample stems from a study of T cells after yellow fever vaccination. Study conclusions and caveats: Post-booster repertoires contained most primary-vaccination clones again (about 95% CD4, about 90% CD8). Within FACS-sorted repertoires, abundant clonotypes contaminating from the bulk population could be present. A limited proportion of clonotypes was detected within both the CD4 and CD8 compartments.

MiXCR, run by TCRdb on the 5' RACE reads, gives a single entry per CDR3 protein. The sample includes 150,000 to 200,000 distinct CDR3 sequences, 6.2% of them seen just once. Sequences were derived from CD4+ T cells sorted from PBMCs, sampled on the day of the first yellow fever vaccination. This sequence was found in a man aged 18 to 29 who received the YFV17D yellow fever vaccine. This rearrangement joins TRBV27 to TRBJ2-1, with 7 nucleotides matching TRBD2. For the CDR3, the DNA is TGTGCCAGCAGCTTGGGATTCGGGGGGAATGAGCAGTTCTTC. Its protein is CASSLGFGGNEQFF.